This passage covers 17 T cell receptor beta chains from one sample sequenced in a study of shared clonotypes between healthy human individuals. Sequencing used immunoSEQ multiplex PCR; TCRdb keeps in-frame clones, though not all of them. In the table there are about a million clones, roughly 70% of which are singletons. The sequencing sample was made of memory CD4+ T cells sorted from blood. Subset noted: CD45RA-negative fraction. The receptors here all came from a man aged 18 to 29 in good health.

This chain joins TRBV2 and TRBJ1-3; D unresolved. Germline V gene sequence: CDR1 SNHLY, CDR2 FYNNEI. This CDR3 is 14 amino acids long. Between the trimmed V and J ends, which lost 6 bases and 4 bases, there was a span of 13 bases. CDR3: CASRGGGDGNTIYF. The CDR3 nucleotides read TGTGCCAGCAGGGGCGGTGGTGACGGAAACACCATATATTTT.

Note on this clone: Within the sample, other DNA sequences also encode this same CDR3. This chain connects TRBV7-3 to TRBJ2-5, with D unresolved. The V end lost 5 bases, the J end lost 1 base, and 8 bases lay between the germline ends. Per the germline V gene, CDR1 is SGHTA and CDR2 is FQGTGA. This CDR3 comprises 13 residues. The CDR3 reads CASSPGPQETQYF. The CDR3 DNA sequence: TGTGCCAGCAGCCCTGGCCCCCAAGAGACCCAGTACTTC. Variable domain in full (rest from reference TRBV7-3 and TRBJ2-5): GAGVSQTPSNKVTEKGKYVELRCDPISGHTALYWYRQSLGQGPEFLIYFQGTGAADDSGLPNDRFFAVRPEGSVSTLKIQRTERGDSAVYLCASSPGPQETQYFGPGTRLLVL.

The CDR3 loop reads CASSFTGKGDTQYF. CDR3 in DNA: TGTGCCAGCAGCTTTACGGGGAAGGGAGATACGCAGTATTTT. The chain has TRBV5-5 and TRBJ2-3; maybe TRBD2 (5 bases). Per the germline V gene, CDR1 is SGHKS and CDR2 is YYEKEE (reference sequence). The CDR3 totals 14 residues. V lost 2 bases, J lost 5 bases, and 12 bases lay in between.

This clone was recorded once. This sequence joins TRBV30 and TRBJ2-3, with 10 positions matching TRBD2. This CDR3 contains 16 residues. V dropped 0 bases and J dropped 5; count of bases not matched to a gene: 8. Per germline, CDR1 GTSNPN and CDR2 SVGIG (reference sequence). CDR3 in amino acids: CAWSVGLAGARDTQYF. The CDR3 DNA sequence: TGTGCCTGGAGTGTAGGGCTAGCGGGAGCCAGAGATACGCAGTATTTT. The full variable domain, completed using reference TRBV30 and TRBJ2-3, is SQTIHQWPATLVQPVGSPLSLECTVEGTSNPNLYWYRQAAGRGLQLLFYSVGIGQISSEVPQNLSASRPQDRQFILSSKKLLLSDSGFYLCAWSVGLAGARDTQYFGPGTRLTVL.

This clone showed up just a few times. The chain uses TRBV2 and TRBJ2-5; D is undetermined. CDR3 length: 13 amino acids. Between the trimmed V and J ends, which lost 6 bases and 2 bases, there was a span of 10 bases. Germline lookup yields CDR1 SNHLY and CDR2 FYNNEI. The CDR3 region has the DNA TGTGCCAGCAGCATTGTAGGGCAAGAGACCCAGTACTTC. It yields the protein CASSIVGQETQYF.

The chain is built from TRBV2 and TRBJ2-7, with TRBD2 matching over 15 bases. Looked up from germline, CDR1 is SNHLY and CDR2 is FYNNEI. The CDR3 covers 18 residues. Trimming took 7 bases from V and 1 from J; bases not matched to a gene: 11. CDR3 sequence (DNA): TGTGCCAGCAAGAGAGTAACGGGGACTAGCGGGGGGTCCTACGAGCAGTACTTC. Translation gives CASKRVTGTSGGSYEQYF.

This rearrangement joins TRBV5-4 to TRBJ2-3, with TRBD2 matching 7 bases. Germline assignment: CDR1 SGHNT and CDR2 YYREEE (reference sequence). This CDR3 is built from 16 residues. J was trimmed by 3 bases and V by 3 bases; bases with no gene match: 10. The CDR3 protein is CASSSGGGFRTDTQYF. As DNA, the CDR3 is TGTGCCAGCAGCTCTGGCGGGGGATTTCGAACAGATACGCAGTATTTT.

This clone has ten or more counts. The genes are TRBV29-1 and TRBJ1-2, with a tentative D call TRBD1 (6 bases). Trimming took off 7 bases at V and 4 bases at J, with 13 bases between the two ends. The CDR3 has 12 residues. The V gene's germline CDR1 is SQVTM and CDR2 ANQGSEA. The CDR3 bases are TGCAGCGCAATACAGGGCACCTATGGCTACACCTTC. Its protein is CSAIQGTYGYTF.

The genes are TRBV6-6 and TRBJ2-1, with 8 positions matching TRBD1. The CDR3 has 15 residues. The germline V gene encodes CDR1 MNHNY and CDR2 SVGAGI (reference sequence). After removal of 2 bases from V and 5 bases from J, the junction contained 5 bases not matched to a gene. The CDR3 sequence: CASSYRQGLDNEQFF. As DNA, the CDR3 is TGTGCCAGCAGTTACAGACAGGGGTTAGACAATGAGCAGTTCTTC.

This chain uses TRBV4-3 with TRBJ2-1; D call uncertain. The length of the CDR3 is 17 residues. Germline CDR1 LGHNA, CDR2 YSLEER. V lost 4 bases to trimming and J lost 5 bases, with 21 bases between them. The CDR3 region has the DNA TGCGCCAGCAGCCCGGAATCATTCGGGTGGGGAAACAATGAGCAGTTCTTC. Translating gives CASSPESFGWGNNEQFF.

The CDR3 sequence: CASSLSWDPLGEAFF. The CDR3 coding sequence is TGTGCCAGCAGCTTAAGTTGGGATCCTTTAGGGGAAGCTTTCTTT. The chain recombines TRBV7-2 with TRBJ1-1; no firm D call. This CDR3 spans 15 amino acids. Trimming removed 2 bases at V and 8 bases at J, with 18 bases between. The germline V gene encodes CDR1 SGHTA and CDR2 FQGNSA.

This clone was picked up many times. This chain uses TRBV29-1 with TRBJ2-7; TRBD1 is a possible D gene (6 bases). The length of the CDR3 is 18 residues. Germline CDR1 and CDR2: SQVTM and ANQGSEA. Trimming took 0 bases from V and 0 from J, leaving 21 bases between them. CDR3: CSVEDGALGAGDSYEQYF. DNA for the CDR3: TGCAGCGTTGAAGATGGGGCCCTAGGAGCAGGGGACTCCTACGAGCAGTACTTC.

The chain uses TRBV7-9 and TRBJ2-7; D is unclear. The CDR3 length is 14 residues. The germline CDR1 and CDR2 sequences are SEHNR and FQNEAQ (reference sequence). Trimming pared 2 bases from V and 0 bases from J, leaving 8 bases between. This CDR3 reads CASSLSASSYEQYF. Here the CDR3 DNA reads TGTGCCAGCAGCTTATCGGCTAGCTCCTACGAGCAGTACTTC. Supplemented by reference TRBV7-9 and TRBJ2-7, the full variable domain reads DTGVSQNPRHKITKRGQNVTFRCDPISEHNRLYWYRQTLGQGPEFLTYFQNEAQLEKSRLLSDRFSAERPKGSFSTLEIQRTEQGDSAMYLCASSLSASSYEQYFGPGTRLTVT.

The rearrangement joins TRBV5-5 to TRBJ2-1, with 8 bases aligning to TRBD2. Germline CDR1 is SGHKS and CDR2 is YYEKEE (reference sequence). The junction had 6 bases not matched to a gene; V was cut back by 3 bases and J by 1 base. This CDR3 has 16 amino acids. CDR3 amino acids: CASSSLSGTSYNEQFF. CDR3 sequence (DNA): TGTGCCAGCAGCTCCCTTAGCGGGACATCCTACAATGAGCAGTTCTTC.

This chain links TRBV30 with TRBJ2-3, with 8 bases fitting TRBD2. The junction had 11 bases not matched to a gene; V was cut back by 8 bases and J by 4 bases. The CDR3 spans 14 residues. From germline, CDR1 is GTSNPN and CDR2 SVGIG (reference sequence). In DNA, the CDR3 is TGTGCCGGAGGGTTTAGCGGGGCCGCAGATACGCAGTATTTT. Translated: CAGGFSGAADTQYF.

CDR3 nucleotide sequence: TGTGCCAGCGGCGGCAGCACCGGGGAGCTGTTTTTT. Translated: CASGGSTGELFF. The rearrangement links TRBV18 to TRBJ2-2; D is unresolved. The CDR3 runs 12 residues. V shed 8 bases and J shed 4 bases, with 8 bases lying between them. Germline assignment: CDR1 KGHSH and CDR2 LQKENI. Looking up the rest from reference TRBV18 and TRBJ2-2 gives the full variable domain: NAGVMQNPRHLVRRRGQEARLRCSPMKGHSHVYWYRQLPEEGLKFMVYLQKENIIDESGMPKERFSAEFPKEGPSILRIQQVVRGDSAAYFCASGGSTGELFFGEGSRLTVL.

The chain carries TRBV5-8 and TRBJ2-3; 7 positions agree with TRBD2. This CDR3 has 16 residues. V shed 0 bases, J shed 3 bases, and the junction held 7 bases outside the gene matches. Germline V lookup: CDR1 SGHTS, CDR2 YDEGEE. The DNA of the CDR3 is TGTGCCAGCAGCTTGGAATTTCCGGGAGGAACAGATACGCAGTATTTT. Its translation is CASSLEFPGGTDTQYF.